The sequence of this T cell receptor (beta chain) was determined in a study of neurological immune-mediated disorders. The CDR3 length is 15 residues. Trimming stripped 1 base from V and 5 bases from J, with 15 bases between. Germline V gene lookup returns CDR1 LNHNV and CDR2 YYDKDF (reference sequence). Sorted libraries used approximately 1 million CD4+ or CD8+ T cells. There are a few counts of this clonotype. No antigen is known for it. With 10-nucleotide random UMIs included, cDNA was synthesized by 5'RACE. In TCRdb, the 5' RACE reads were re-called with MiXCR into one record per CDR3 protein. The sample carries some 28,000 distinct CDR3 sequences, approximately 22% recorded once. The study, taken as a whole, reports: The level of TCR clonal expansion was highest in patients with HTLV-1-associated myelopathy and lowest in multiple sclerosis, where it fell below the level seen in healthy controls. Across subjects, no CDR3 amino acid sequence appeared in expanded clones of more than one subject, a finding that suggested private repertoires in all groups.

This clonotype originated in a middle-aged man with HTLV-1-associated myelopathy (HAM/TSP). The chain combines TRBV15 with TRBJ2-7; possible D gene TRBD2, 6 bases. Sequenced material: CD4+ T cells from blood. The CDR3 nucleotides are TGTGCCACCAGCAGAGGTGGAGGGTCAGTGGACGAGCAGTACTTC. Translated, it gives CATSRGGGSVDEQYF.